Listed below are T cell receptor beta chains from one sample, sequenced in a study of resident and recirculating memory T cells in vitiligo. The data were produced by immunoSEQ multiplex PCR, yet TCRdb's version contains in-frame clones alone and is incomplete. The sample yields tens of thousands of clones, 92% seen once. The specimen sequenced was blood. The source of these receptors is a male donor with vitiligo. Each CDR3 is given with its conserved first and last residue. Each record gives: D gene, V gene, J gene, clone size, CDR3 protein, CDR3 DNA. D genes are given only for firm matches. Some rows have no size entry. The others give once, few or many, or a class for an expanded clone.

d_gene: .; v_gene: TRBV5-1; j_gene: TRBJ1-1; abundance: .; CDR3aa: CASSWVQGNMNTEAFF; CDR3nt: TGCGCCAGCAGCTGGGTGCAGGGAAACATGAACACTGAAGCTTTCTTT
d_gene: TRBD2; v_gene: TRBV11-2; j_gene: TRBJ2-1; abundance: .; CDR3aa: CASSLDDRLAGDNEQFF; CDR3nt: TGTGCCAGCAGCTTAGATGATCGGCTAGCGGGAGACAATGAGCAGTTCTTC
d_gene: TRBD1; v_gene: TRBV27; j_gene: TRBJ1-1; abundance: once; CDR3aa: CASSAQGGSTEAFF; CDR3nt: TGTGCCAGCAGTGCACAGGGGGGGTCCACTGAAGCTTTCTTT
d_gene: TRBD2; v_gene: TRBV4-1; j_gene: TRBJ2-1; abundance: .; CDR3aa: CASSQPPFLTSGFYNEQFF; CDR3nt: TGCGCCAGCAGCCAACCGCCTTTCCTGACTAGCGGGTTTTACAATGAGCAGTTCTTC
d_gene: .; v_gene: TRBV10-2; j_gene: TRBJ2-7; abundance: .; CDR3aa: CASSETDSKVDEQYF; CDR3nt: TGCGCCAGCAGTGAGACGGACTCCAAGGTAGACGAGCAGTACTTC
d_gene: .; v_gene: TRBV28; j_gene: TRBJ1-5; abundance: .; CDR3aa: CASRGQANQPQHF; CDR3nt: TGTGCCAGCAGGGGGCAGGCCAATCAGCCCCAGCATTTT
d_gene: .; v_gene: TRBV30; j_gene: TRBJ1-1; abundance: few; CDR3aa: CAWSLTGNTEAFF; CDR3nt: TGTGCCTGGAGTCTGACAGGGAACACTGAAGCTTTCTTT
d_gene: .; v_gene: TRBV11-3; j_gene: TRBJ2-1; abundance: .; CDR3aa: CASSSFTRGNEQFF; CDR3nt: TGTGCCAGCAGCTCCTTCACTAGAGGCAATGAGCAGTTCTTC
d_gene: .; v_gene: TRBV28; j_gene: TRBJ1-1; abundance: .; CDR3aa: CASRTPRSRHTEAFF; CDR3nt: TGTGCCAGCAGAACTCCCCGAAGCAGGCACACTGAAGCTTTCTTT
d_gene: TRBD1; v_gene: TRBV7-3; j_gene: TRBJ1-2; abundance: .; CDR3aa: CASSSTTGSGYTF; CDR3nt: TGTGCCAGCAGCTCTACGACAGGGTCTGGCTACACCTTC
d_gene: TRBD2; v_gene: TRBV9; j_gene: TRBJ2-5; abundance: .; CDR3aa: CASSPGGLAGKETQYF; CDR3nt: TGTGCCAGCAGCCCTGGGGGACTAGCGGGGAAAGAGACCCAGTACTTC
d_gene: .; v_gene: TRBV4-2; j_gene: TRBJ2-1; abundance: .; CDR3aa: CASSQIGGGEQFF; CDR3nt: TGTGCCAGCAGCCAAATAGGGGGGGGTGAGCAGTTCTTC
d_gene: TRBD2; v_gene: TRBV30; j_gene: TRBJ2-7; abundance: .; CDR3aa: CAWRTSAHEQYF; CDR3nt: TGTGCCTGGAGGACTAGCGCGCACGAGCAGTACTTC
d_gene: .; v_gene: TRBV4-1; j_gene: TRBJ2-7; abundance: .; CDR3aa: CASSQAGTNSYEQYF; CDR3nt: TGCGCCAGCAGCCAGGCCGGGACAAATTCCTACGAGCAGTACTTC
d_gene: .; v_gene: TRBV30; j_gene: TRBJ2-1; abundance: .; CDR3aa: CAWGRRVAQFF; CDR3nt: TGTGCCTGGGGGCGGAGGGTGGCGCAGTTCTTC
d_gene: .; v_gene: TRBV29-1; j_gene: TRBJ2-1; abundance: .; CDR3aa: CSVDPESSYNEQFF; CDR3nt: TGCAGCGTTGATCCGGAGAGCTCCTACAATGAGCAGTTCTTC
d_gene: .; v_gene: TRBV9; j_gene: TRBJ2-1; abundance: .; CDR3aa: CASSPQTGSSYNEQFF; CDR3nt: TGTGCCAGCAGCCCCCAGACAGGTTCCTCCTACAATGAGCAGTTCTTC
d_gene: TRBD1; v_gene: TRBV5-5; j_gene: TRBJ2-7; abundance: .; CDR3aa: CASSVTPGQGFYEQYF; CDR3nt: TGTGCCAGCAGCGTGACACCGGGACAGGGGTTCTACGAGCAGTACTTC